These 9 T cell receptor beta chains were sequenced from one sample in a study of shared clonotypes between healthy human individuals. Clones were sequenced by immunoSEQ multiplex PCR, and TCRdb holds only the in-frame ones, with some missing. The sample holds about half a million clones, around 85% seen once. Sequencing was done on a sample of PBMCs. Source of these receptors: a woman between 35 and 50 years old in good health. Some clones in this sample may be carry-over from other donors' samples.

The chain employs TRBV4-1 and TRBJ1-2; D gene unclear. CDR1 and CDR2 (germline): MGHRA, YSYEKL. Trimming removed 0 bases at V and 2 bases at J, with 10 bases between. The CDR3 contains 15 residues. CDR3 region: CASSQEERGNYGYTF. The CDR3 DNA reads TGCGCCAGCAGCCAAGAGGAGAGAGGGAACTATGGCTACACCTTC.

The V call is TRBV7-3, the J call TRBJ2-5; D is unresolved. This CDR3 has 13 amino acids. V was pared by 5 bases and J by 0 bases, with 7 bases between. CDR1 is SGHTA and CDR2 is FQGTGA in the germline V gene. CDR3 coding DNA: TGTGCCAGCAGCCCCGGTAACCAAGAGACCCAGTACTTC. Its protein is CASSPGNQETQYF.

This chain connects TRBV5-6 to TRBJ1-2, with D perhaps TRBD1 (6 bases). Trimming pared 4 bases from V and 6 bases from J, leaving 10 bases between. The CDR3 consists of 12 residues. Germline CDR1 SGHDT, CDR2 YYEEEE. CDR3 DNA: TGTGCCAGCAGCGTCGGACAGAATGGCTACACCTTC. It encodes CASSVGQNGYTF. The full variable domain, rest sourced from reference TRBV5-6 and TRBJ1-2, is DAGVTQSPTHLIKTRGQQVTLRCSPKSGHDTVSWYQQALGQGPQFIFQYYEEEERQRGNFPDRFSGHQFPNYSSELNVNALLLGDSALYLCASSVGQNGYTFGSGTRLTVV.

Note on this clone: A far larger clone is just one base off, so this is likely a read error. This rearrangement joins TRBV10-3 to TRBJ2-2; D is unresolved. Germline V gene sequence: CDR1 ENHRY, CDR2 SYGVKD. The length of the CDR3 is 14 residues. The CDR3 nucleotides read TGTGCCATCAGCCGTAACACGAACACCGTGGAGCTGTTTTTT. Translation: CAISRNTNTVELFF.

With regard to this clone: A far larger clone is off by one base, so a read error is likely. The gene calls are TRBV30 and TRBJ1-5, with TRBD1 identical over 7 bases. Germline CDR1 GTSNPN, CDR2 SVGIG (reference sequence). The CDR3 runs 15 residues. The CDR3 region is CAWSLRTGGNQSQHF. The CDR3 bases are TGTGCCTGGAGCCTTCGGACAGGAGGCAATCAGTCCCAGCATTTT. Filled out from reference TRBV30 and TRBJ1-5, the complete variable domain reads SQTIHQWPATLVQPVGSPLSLECTVEGTSNPNLYWYRQAAGRGLQLLFYSVGIGQISSEVPQNLSASRPQDRQFILSSKKLLLSDSGFYLCAWSLRTGGNQSQHFGDGTRLSIL.

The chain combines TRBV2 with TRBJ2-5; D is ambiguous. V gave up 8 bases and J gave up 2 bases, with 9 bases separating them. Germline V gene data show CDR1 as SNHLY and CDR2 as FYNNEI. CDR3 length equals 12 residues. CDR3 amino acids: CASRREQETQYF. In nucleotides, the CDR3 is TGTGCCAGCCGGAGAGAACAAGAGACCCAGTACTTC.

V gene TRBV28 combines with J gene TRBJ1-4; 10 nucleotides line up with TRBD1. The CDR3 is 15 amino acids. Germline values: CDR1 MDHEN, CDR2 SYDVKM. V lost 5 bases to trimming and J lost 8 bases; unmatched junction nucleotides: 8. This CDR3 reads CASSPAGTGEEKLFF. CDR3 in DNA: TGTGCCAGCAGTCCCGCCGGGACAGGGGAAGAAAAACTGTTTTTT.

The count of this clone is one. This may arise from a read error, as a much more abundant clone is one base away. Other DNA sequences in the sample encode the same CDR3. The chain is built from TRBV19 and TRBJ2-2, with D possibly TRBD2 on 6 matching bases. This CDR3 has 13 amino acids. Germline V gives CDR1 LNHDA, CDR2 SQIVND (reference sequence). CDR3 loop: CASSGTPGGELFF. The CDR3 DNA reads TGTGCCAGCTCCGGGACTCCTGGCGGGGAACTGTTTTTT.

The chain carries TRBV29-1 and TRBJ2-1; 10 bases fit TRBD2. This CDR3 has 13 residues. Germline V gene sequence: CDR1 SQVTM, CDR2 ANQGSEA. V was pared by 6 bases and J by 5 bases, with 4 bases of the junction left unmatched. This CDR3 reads CSVLAGANNEQFF. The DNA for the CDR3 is TGCAGCGTCCTAGCGGGGGCTAACAATGAGCAGTTCTTC.